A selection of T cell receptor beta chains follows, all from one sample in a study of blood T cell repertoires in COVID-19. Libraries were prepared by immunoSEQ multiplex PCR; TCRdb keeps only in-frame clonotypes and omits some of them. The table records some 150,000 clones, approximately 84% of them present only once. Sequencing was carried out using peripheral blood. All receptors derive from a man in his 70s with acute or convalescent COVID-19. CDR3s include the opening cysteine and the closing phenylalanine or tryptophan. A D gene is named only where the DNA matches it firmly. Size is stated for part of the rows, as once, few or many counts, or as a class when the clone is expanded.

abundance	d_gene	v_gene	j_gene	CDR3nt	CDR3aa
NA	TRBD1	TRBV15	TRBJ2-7	TGTGCCACCAGCAGAGGACAGGGGACCGACGAGCAGTACTTC	CATSRGQGTDEQYF
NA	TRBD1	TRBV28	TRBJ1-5	TGTGCCAGCAGTTTAACGACAGGGGGAGGCCAGCCCCAGCATTTT	CASSLTTGGGQPQHF
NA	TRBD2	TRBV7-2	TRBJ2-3	TGTGCCAGCAGCTTAGGGCTGGGGGCGGGGGGAACAGATACGCAGTATTTT	CASSLGLGAGGTDTQYF
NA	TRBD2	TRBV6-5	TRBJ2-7	TGTGCCAGCAGTTACTCTAGGGAGGGCTCCTACGAGCAGTACTTC	CASSYSREGSYEQYF
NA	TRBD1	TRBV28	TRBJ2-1	TGTGCCAGCAGCAAAGCAGGGGGCAGGGTTAGTGAGCAGTTCTTC	CASSKAGGRVSEQFF
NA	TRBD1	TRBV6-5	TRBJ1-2	TGTGCCAGCAGTTCGGACAGGGAACTCTATGGCTACACCTTC	CASSSDRELYGYTF
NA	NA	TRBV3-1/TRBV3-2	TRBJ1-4	TGTGCCAGCAGCCAAGCGGCCCGGGGAAATGAAAAACTGTTTTTT	CASSQAARGNEKLFF
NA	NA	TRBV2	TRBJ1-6	TGTGCCAGCAGCGCCTCAAGCGAGGCAGTCCATGGGCCCCTCCACTTT	CASSASSEAVHGPLHF
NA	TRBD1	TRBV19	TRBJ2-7	TGTGCCAGTAGTATATCAGACAGGGGGACCTACGAGCAGTACTTC	CASSISDRGTYEQYF
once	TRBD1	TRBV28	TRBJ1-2	TGTGCCAGCAGTCCCCTCCATGGGACAGGGACAACGGTGGGATATGGCTACACCTTC	CASSPLHGTGTTVGYGYTF
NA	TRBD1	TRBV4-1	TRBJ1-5	TGCGCCAGCAGACCGACAGGGTTCGGGCAGCCCCAGCATTTT	CASRPTGFGQPQHF
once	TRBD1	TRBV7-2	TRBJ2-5	TGTGCCAGCAGCGCTACAGGGGTCCCCTCAGAGACCCAGTACTTC	CASSATGVPSETQYF
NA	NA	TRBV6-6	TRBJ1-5	TGTGCCAGCAGGGAAGGGGATCAGCCCCAGCATTTT	CASREGDQPQHF
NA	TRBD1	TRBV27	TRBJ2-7	TGTGCCAGCAGTTCTCAACAGGGGCGCCCCTACGAGCAGTACTTC	CASSSQQGRPYEQYF
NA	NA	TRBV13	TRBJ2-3	TGTGCCAGCAGCTTCCAAACGGGGGGCCGCGATACGCAGTATTTT	CASSFQTGGRDTQYF
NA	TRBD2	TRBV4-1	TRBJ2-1	TGCGCCAGCAGCCAAGTCTCCCTAGCGGGGTCGGCCTACAATGAGCAGTTCTTC	CASSQVSLAGSAYNEQFF
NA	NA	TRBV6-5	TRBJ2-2	TGTGCCAGCAGTAGGGGGGGGAACACCGGGGAGCTGTTTTTT	CASSRGGNTGELFF
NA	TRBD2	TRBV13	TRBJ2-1	TGTGCCAGCAGCTTATTAGTGGCTAGCGGTAATGAGCAGTTCTTC	CASSLLVASGNEQFF
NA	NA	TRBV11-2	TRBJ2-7	TGTGCCAGCAGCCCCCGTATAGGGAGAGTCTACGAGCAGTACTTC	CASSPRIGRVYEQYF
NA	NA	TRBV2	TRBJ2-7	TGTGCCAGCAGTGCACAGCTGGCGTACGAGCAGTACTTC	CASSAQLAYEQYF
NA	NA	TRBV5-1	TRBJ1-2	TGCGCCAGCACGACCGGCGGACAGCTCACCTATGGCTACACCTTC	CASTTGGQLTYGYTF
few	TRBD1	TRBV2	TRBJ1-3	TGTGCCAGCACGGACTACAGGGGGCCTCTCACCATATATTTT	CASTDYRGPLTIYF
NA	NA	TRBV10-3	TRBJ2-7	TGTGCCATCTCGGTAGGGGCAGGCTTCTACGAGCAGTACTTC	CAISVGAGFYEQYF
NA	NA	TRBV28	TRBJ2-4	TGTGCCAGCAGTTTAGCCGCCAGTTCAGCCAAAAACATTCAGTACTTC	CASSLAASSAKNIQYF
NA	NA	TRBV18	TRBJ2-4	TGTGCCAGTTCACCCTTACCGACAGGAGTCTCTAAAAACATTCAGTACTTC	CASSPLPTGVSKNIQYF
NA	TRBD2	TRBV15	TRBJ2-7	TGTGCCACCAGCAGAGCACTAGCGGGGAACTACGAGCAGTACTTC	CATSRALAGNYEQYF
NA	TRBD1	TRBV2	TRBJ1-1	TGTGCCAGCAGCGTCGGGACAGGGACTACTGAAGCTTTCTTT	CASSVGTGTTEAFF
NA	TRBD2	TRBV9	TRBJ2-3	TGTGCCAGCAGCGTAGGGACTAGCGGGGTCACAGATACGCAGTATTTT	CASSVGTSGVTDTQYF
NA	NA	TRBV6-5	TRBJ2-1	TGTGCCAGCAGTTACAGACAGGCTGGCCGAAATGAGCAGTTCTTC	CASSYRQAGRNEQFF
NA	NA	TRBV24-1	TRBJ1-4	TGTGCCACCAGTGATGCCCGACAGGCACCGAATGAAAAACTGTTTTTT	CATSDARQAPNEKLFF
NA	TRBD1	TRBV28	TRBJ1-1	TGTGCCAGCAGACACTCAGGGGGCGCTCACACTGAAGCTTTCTTT	CASRHSGGAHTEAFF
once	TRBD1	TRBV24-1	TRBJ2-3	TGTGCCACCAGTACCGGGACAGCAACAGATACGCAGTATTTT	CATSTGTATDTQYF
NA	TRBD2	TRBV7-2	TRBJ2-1	TGTGCCAGCAGCTCCTTTCGGGGCCTAGCGGATTACAATGAGCAGTTCTTC	CASSSFRGLADYNEQFF
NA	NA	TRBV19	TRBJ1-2	TGTGCCAGTAGTGACACCCAGCCCGTCTATGGCTACACCTTC	CASSDTQPVYGYTF
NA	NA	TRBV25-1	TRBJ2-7	TGTGCCAGCAGTGAGGCAGGGTCCTACGAGCAGTACTTC	CASSEAGSYEQYF
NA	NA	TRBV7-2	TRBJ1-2	TGTGCCAGCAGCCCTAATCGGGGGGATGGCTACACCTTC	CASSPNRGDGYTF
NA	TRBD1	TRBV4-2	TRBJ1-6	TGTGCCAGCAGCCAAGATCGACAGGGGATCGGACCCCTCCACTTT	CASSQDRQGIGPLHF
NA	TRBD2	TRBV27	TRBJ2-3	TGTGCCAGCAGTAGCGGGACTGAAAGGGATACGCAGTATTTT	CASSSGTERDTQYF
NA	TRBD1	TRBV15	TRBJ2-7	TGTGCCACCAGCAGAGATCGGACAGGGGCCTACGAGCAGTACTTC	CATSRDRTGAYEQYF
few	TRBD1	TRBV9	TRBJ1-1	TGTGCCAGCAGCCCGGACAGGGTCGATGGCACTGAAGCTTTCTTT	CASSPDRVDGTEAFF
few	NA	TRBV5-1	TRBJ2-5	TGCGCCAGCAGCTTGGGGGAGAGGGAGACCCAGTACTTC	CASSLGERETQYF
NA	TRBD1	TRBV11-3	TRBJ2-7	TGTGCCAGCAGCCCAGGGACAGGGGTAGGGGAGCAGTACTTC	CASSPGTGVGEQYF
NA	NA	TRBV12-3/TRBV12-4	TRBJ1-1	TGTGCCAGCAGTTTATGGGGGGTGGAAGAAGCTTTCTTT	CASSLWGVEEAFF
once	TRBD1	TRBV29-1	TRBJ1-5	TGCAGCGTTGAATCATTCCCCGGGACAGGATATAGCAATCAGCCCCAGCATTTT	CSVESFPGTGYSNQPQHF
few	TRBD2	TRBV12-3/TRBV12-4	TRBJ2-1	TGTGCCAGCAGTTTACTAGCGGGAAATGAGCAGTTCTTC	CASSLLAGNEQFF
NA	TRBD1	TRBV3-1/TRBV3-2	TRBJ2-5	TGTGCCAGCAGCCAAACGGCCGGGAACAGGGGTCGAGAGACCCAGTACTTC	CASSQTAGNRGRETQYF
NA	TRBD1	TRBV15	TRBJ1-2	TGTGCCACCAGCAGTGACCCCCCCACAGGGGGATATGGCTACACCTTC	CATSSDPPTGGYGYTF
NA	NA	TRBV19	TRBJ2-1	TGTGCCAGTAAAGACAGGACTTACAATGAGCAGTTCTTC	CASKDRTYNEQFF
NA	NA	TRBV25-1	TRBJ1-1	TGTGCCAGCAGTGAATATTCAAACACTGAAGCTTTCTTT	CASSEYSNTEAFF
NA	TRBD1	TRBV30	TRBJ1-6	TGTGCCTGGGCCACAGGGGTTAATTCACCCCTCCACTTT	CAWATGVNSPLHF